This T cell receptor beta chain was observed in a study of blood T cell repertoires in COVID-19. The wider study: Collection of acute and convalescent COVID-19 samples took place in the United States, Italy and Spain. Nucleic acid was either cDNA or gDNA, and it came from T cells, B-cell-depleted T cells, or PBMCs.

The V end lost 1 base, the J end lost 7 bases, and 11 bases lay between the germline ends. The CDR3 is 13 amino acids. Germline CDR1 is SGHKS and CDR2 is YYEKEE (reference sequence). Original processing notes: Scientists estimated how many nucleated cells there were by amplifying reference gene primers. TCRdb keeps only in-frame clones here, not all; method: immunoSEQ multiplex PCR. V and J calls and clone size are copied from that table; D and trimming were computed from the DNA. The sample carries about 190,000 clones, approximately 88% recorded once. Sequenced material: peripheral blood. J is TRBJ2-5 and V is TRBV5-5; D perhaps matches TRBD1 (6 bases). This sequence was found in a man between 40 and 49 years old with acute or convalescent COVID-19. CDR3 coding DNA: TGTGCCAGCAGCTTGCCGATAGGGGGGACCCAGTACTTC. Its protein product is CASSLPIGGTQYF.